Listed here are 18 T cell receptor beta chains from one sample, sequenced in a study of shared clonotypes between healthy human individuals. Generated by immunoSEQ multiplex PCR, the TCRdb table keeps only in-frame clones and is missing some. Among roughly 2 million clones listed, 90% to 96% were seen once. Sequencing input: naive CD4+ T cells sorted from blood. Specified subset: CD45RA+ positively selected. The receptor set was obtained from a man aged 18 to 35 in good health.

With regard to this clone: Other DNA sequences in this specimen translate into the identical CDR3. The chain joins TRBV10-1 to TRBJ2-3; unclear D gene. The CDR3 contains 12 residues. CDR1 WNHNN and CDR2 SYGVQD come from the germline V gene (reference sequence). Trimming removed 2 bases at V and 0 bases at J, with 0 bases between. Here the CDR3 DNA reads TGCGCCAGCAGTGAGAGCACAGATACGCAGTATTTT. Translating it yields CASSESTDTQYF.

This clone was seen a few times. The chain uses TRBV2 and TRBJ1-2, with D tentatively TRBD1 (6 bases). V lost 1 base to trimming and J lost 7 bases, with 10 bases between them. This CDR3 has 13 residues. Per the germline V gene, CDR1 is SNHLY and CDR2 is FYNNEI. CDR3 sequence: CASSEGGRGGYTF. The CDR3 nucleotides read TGTGCCAGCAGTGAAGGGGGGCGAGGTGGCTACACCTTC.

This chain uses TRBV14 with TRBJ2-3; tentatively, D is TRBD2 (5 bases). This CDR3 spans 17 amino acids. Germline CDR1 and CDR2: SGHDN and FVKESK. The V gene lost 0 bases and the J gene lost 3 bases, with 16 bases spanning the gap. The CDR3: CASSQEVLVPHTDTQYF. As DNA, the CDR3 is TGTGCCAGCAGCCAAGAGGTACTAGTGCCTCATACAGATACGCAGTATTTT.

J is TRBJ2-7 and V is TRBV27, with D unresolved. V was shortened by 4 bases and J by 9 bases, with 13 bases between the two germline ends. Germline loops: CDR1 MNHEY, CDR2 SMNVEV (reference sequence). This CDR3 is 12 amino acids long. The CDR3 loop is CASSSTQLGQYF. DNA of the CDR3: TGTGCCAGCAGTTCCACTCAGCTCGGGCAGTACTTC.

On this clone itself: This sample also contains other DNA sequences that code for the same CDR3. This sequence joins TRBV5-1 and TRBJ2-3, with 7 bases identical to TRBD2. Looked up from germline, CDR1 is SGHRS and CDR2 is YFSETQ. CDR3 size: 16 residues. The V and J ends lost 0 bases and 1 base, in that order; junction bases with no gene match: 5. The CDR3 coding sequence is TGCGCCAGCAGCTTGGGAGTCGCGGGGGGCACAGATACGCAGTATTTT. It translates to CASSLGVAGGTDTQYF. The full variable domain, in which reference TRBV5-1 and TRBJ2-3 provide the parts outside the CDR3, is KAGVTQTPRYLIKTRGQQVTLSCSPISGHRSVSWYQQTPGQGLQFLFEYFSETQRNKGNFPGRFSGRQFSNSRSEMNVSTLELGDSALYLCASSLGVAGGTDTQYFGPGTRLTVL.

This sequence joins TRBV5-5 and TRBJ2-1; no clear D. This CDR3 has 15 residues. CDR1 and CDR2 (germline): SGHKS, YYEKEE (reference sequence). The V end was cut by 3 bases, the J end by 0 bases, with 10 bases between. The CDR3 DNA follows: TGTGCCAGCAGCTGGGGTGGCTACTCCTACAATGAGCAGTTCTTC. This translates into CASSWGGYSYNEQFF.

V and J are TRBV6-5 and TRBJ2-7, with D possibly being TRBD1 (5 bases). V lost 6 bases to trimming and J lost 5 bases, with 14 bases between them. The CDR3 is 13 residues long. The V gene's germline CDR1 is MNHEY and CDR2 SVGAGI. CDR3 DNA: TGTGCCAGCAGCTACAGCCCAGGGAACGAGCAGTACTTC. Amino acid sequence: CASSYSPGNEQYF.

The chain joins TRBV10-3 to TRBJ1-3; the D is unclear. V shed 8 bases and J shed 4 bases, with 12 bases lying between them. The CDR3 runs 13 residues. Germline CDR1 ENHRY, CDR2 SYGVKD. The CDR3: CAIVGNPGNTIYF. Here the CDR3 DNA reads TGTGCCATCGTCGGGAATCCAGGAAACACCATATATTTT.

The gene calls are TRBV30 and TRBJ1-4; 8 bases map to TRBD1. The V segment lost 7 bases and the J segment 1 base; nucleotides outside the gene matches: 2. Germline V gene sequence: CDR1 GTSNPN, CDR2 SVGIG (reference sequence). CDR3 size: 13 residues. For the CDR3, the DNA is TGTGCCTTCGGACAGGGAACTAATGAAAAACTGTTTTTT. Translating it yields CAFGQGTNEKLFF.

J is TRBJ2-7 and V is TRBV11-3; 8 bases line up with TRBD2. Germline-derived CDR1 and CDR2 are SGHNT and YENEEA. Germline trimming cut 1 base from V and 0 bases from J; bases unmatched to any gene: 5. CDR3 length: 16 amino acids. The CDR3 reads CASSLGGRPYSYEQYF. For the CDR3, the DNA is TGTGCCAGCAGCTTAGGCGGGAGGCCCTACTCCTACGAGCAGTACTTC.

This clone was recorded only once. V is TRBV10-1 and J is TRBJ2-1, with a possible D match to TRBD1 (6 bases). Germline loops: CDR1 WNHNN, CDR2 SYGVQD (reference sequence). This CDR3 is built from 15 residues. V lost 5 bases and J 5 bases, leaving 16 bases between the germline ends. This chain's CDR3 is CASSMDSLANNEQFF. The CDR3 nucleotides are TGCGCCAGCAGTATGGACAGCCTAGCTAACAATGAGCAGTTCTTC.

This clone was counted a single time. At the DNA level, this CDR3 is encoded by other sequences in the same sample as well. The genes are TRBV29-1 and TRBJ2-5, with 8 bases matching TRBD1. Germline CDR1 reads SQVTM; CDR2 reads ANQGSEA. This CDR3 region has 12 residues. The V gene end was trimmed by 8 bases and the J gene end by 2 bases; junction bases not matched to a gene: 4. The CDR3 here is CSITGGQETQYF. For the CDR3, the DNA is TGCAGCATTACAGGGGGACAAGAGACCCAGTACTTC.

The chain uses TRBV4-3 and TRBJ2-5; D is perhaps TRBD2 (5 bases). The CDR3 is 15 residues long. The V end was cut by 0 bases, the J end by 5 bases, with 13 bases between. Germline assignment: CDR1 LGHNA and CDR2 YSLEER. CDR3 in DNA: TGCGCCAGCAGCCAAGATGGGCTAGCATACGAGACCCAGTACTTC. As protein: CASSQDGLAYETQYF.

The chain recombines TRBV4-1 with TRBJ2-7, with 7 bases aligning to TRBD2. V dropped 6 bases and J dropped 1; count of bases not matched to a gene: 6. Germline V gene data show CDR1 as MGHRA and CDR2 as YSYEKL. The CDR3 is 14 residues long. In nucleotides, the CDR3 is TGCGCCAGCAGACGGGGGGAGGCTTCCTACGAGCAGTACTTC. This translates into CASRRGEASYEQYF.

This chain joins TRBV30 and TRBJ1-2; 9 positions agree with TRBD1. The CDR3 consists of 19 residues. The J segment lost 4 bases and the V segment lost 4 bases, leaving 22 bases of the junction unmatched. Germline V lookup: CDR1 GTSNPN, CDR2 SVGIG (reference sequence). CDR3 in amino acids: CAWKRTSGTGLWKGYGYTF. DNA for the CDR3: TGTGCCTGGAAAAGAACTTCCGGGACAGGGTTATGGAAGGGCTATGGCTACACCTTC. Combining the CDR3 with reference TRBV30 and TRBJ1-2 gives the whole variable domain SQTIHQWPATLVQPVGSPLSLECTVEGTSNPNLYWYRQAAGRGLQLLFYSVGIGQISSEVPQNLSASRPQDRQFILSSKKLLLSDSGFYLCAWKRTSGTGLWKGYGYTFGSGTRLTVV.

The chain has TRBV9 and TRBJ2-1; D uncertain. The CDR3 contains 14 residues. V was shortened by 4 bases and J by 5 bases, with 13 bases between the two germline ends. The germline V gene encodes CDR1 SGDLS and CDR2 YYNGEE. CDR3 coding DNA: TGTGCCAGCAGCTTGTCACGGGTCGACAATGAGCAGTTCTTC. This gives the protein CASSLSRVDNEQFF.

The chain recombines TRBV30 with TRBJ2-7; TRBD2 agrees at 10 bases. This CDR3 has 15 residues. With 2 bases clipped from V and 4 bases from J, the junction kept 8 bases outside the gene matches. Germline CDR1 and CDR2: GTSNPN and SVGIG (reference sequence). Here the CDR3 reads CAWSIGASGRYEQYF. DNA of the CDR3: TGTGCCTGGAGTATTGGGGCTAGCGGGAGATACGAGCAGTACTTC.

J is TRBJ1-3 and V is TRBV30; 7 nucleotides agree with TRBD1. Germline CDR1 GTSNPN, CDR2 SVGIG (reference sequence). Unmatched junction bases numbered 12, after V lost 4 bases and J lost 0 bases. The CDR3 sequence is 17 residues long. CDR3 residues: CAWTLTPGQASGNTIYF. The CDR3 coding sequence is TGTGCCTGGACCCTAACGCCCGGACAGGCCTCTGGAAACACCATATATTTT.